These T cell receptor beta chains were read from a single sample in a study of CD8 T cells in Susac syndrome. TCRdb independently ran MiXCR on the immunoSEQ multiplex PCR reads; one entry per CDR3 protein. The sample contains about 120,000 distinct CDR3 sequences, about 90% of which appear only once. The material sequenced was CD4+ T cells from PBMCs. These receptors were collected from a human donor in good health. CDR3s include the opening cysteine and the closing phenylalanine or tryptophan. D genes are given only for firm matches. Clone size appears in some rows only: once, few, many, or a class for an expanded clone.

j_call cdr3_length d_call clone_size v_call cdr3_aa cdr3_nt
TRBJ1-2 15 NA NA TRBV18 CASSSSGTDNYGYTF TGTGCCAGCTCATCATCCGGGACGGACAACTATGGCTACACCTTC
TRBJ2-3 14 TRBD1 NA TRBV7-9 CASSLGQGPDTQYF TGTGCCAGCAGCTTGGGACAGGGACCAGATACGCAGTATTTT
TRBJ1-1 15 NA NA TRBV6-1 CASSESPGQFTEAFF TGTGCCAGCAGTGAAAGCCCAGGACAGTTCACTGAAGCTTTCTTT
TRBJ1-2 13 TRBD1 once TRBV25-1 CASRGTGSQGYTF TGTGCCAGCAGGGGGACAGGGTCTCAGGGCTACACCTTC
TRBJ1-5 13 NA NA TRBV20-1 CSAAPGGNQPQHF TGCAGTGCGGCCCCAGGGGGCAATCAGCCCCAGCATTTT
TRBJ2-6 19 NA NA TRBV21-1 CASTDQGEPGFSGANVLTF TGTGCCAGCACCGACCAGGGGGAACCAGGGTTCTCTGGGGCCAACGTCCTGACTTTC
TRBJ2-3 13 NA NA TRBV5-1 CASASPSTDTQYF TGCGCCAGCGCGTCCCCTAGCACAGATACGCAGTATTTT
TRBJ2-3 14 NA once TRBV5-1 CASREQSSTDTQYF TGCGCCAGCAGGGAACAGTCAAGCACAGATACGCAGTATTTT
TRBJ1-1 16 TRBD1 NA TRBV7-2 CASSLRTGIPNTEAFF TGTGCCAGCAGCTTACGGACAGGTATACCGAACACTGAAGCTTTCTTT
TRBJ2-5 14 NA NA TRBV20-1 CSARDRGRVETQYF TGCAGTGCTAGAGATCGGGGCAGGGTAGAGACCCAGTACTTC
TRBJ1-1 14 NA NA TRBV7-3 CASSSGGGLAEAFF TGTGCCAGCAGCTCTGGGGGGGGGCTCGCTGAAGCTTTCTTT
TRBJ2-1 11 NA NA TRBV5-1 CASSEYNEQFF TGTGCCAGCAGTGAATACAATGAGCAGTTCTTC
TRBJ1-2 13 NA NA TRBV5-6 CASSRDSLYGYTF TGTGCCAGCAGCCGCGACAGTCTCTATGGCTACACCTTC
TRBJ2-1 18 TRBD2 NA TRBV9 CASSPAGGGNPSYNEQFF TGTGCCAGCAGCCCGGCGGGCGGGGGGAATCCGTCCTACAATGAGCAGTTCTTC
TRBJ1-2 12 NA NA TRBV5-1 CASRGEFGGYTF TGCGCCAGCCGGGGCGAATTTGGAGGCTACACCTTC
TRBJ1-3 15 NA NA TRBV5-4 CASSSYKGSGNTIYF TGTGCCAGCAGCTCTTATAAGGGGTCTGGAAACACCATATATTTT
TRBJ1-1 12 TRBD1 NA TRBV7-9 CASSGQGTEAFF TGTGCCAGCAGTGGACAGGGCACTGAAGCTTTCTTT
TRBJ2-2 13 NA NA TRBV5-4 CASSLGAAGELFF TGTGCCAGCAGCTTGGGGGCCGCCGGGGAGCTGTTTTTT
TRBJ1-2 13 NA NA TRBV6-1 CASSATKNYGYTF TGTGCCAGCAGTGCCACAAAGAACTATGGCTACACCTTC
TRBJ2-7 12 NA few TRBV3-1 CASSRQEYEQYF TGTGCCAGCAGCCGGCAGGAATACGAGCAGTACTTC
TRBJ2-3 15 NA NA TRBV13 CASSLKAFSTDTQYF TGTGCCAGCAGCTTAAAGGCCTTTAGCACAGATACGCAGTATTTT
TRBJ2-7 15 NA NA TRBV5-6 CASSPGQLRVYEQYF TGTGCCAGCAGCCCCGGCCAGCTTCGGGTCTACGAGCAGTACTTC
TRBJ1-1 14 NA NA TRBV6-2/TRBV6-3 CASRAGGMNTEAFF TGTGCCAGCAGGGCGGGGGGGATGAACACTGAAGCTTTCTTT